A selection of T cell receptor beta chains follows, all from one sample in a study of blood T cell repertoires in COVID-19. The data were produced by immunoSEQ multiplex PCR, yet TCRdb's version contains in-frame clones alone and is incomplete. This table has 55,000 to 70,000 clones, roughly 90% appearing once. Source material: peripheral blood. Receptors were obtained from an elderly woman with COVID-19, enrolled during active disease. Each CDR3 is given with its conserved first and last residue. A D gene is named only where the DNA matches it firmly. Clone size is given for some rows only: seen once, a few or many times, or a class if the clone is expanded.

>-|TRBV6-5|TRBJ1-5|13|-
TGTGCCAGCAGCAACAGGGTTGGTCAGCCCCAGCATTTT
CASSNRVGQPQHF
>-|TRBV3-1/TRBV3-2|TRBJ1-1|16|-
TGTGCCAGCAGCCAACATTTTCTACCTCGGAACACTGAAGCTTTCTTT
CASSQHFLPRNTEAFF
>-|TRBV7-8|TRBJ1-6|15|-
TGTGCCAGCAGCTTAGCGCAGGGAAGTAATTCACCCCTCCACTTT
CASSLAQGSNSPLHF
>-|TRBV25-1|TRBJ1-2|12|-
TGTGCCAGCAGTGAATCGGGGTATGGCTACACCTTC
CASSESGYGYTF
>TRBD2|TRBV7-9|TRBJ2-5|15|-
TGTGCCAGCAGCGGACGTACTAGCGGGGGGACCACCCAGTACTTC
CASSGRTSGGTTQYF
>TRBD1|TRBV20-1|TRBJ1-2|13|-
TGCAGTGCTAGTGGGGACAGTATTTACGGCTACACCTTC
CSASGDSIYGYTF
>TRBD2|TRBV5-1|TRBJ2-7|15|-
TGCGCCAGCAGCTTGAGCACTAGCGGCCCCTACGAGCAGTACTTC
CASSLSTSGPYEQYF
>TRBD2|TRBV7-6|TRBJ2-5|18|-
TGTGCCAGCAGCTTAGATTCTAGCGGGGGGGCCAGGGGAGAGACCCAGTACTTC
CASSLDSSGGARGETQYF
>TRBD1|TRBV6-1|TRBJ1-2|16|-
TGTGCCAGCAGTGAATCATTGTCAGGGGGAAACTATGGCTACACCTTC
CASSESLSGGNYGYTF
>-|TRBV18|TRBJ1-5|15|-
TGTGCCAGCTCACCGGGACAAAATAGCAATCAGCCCCAGCATTTT
CASSPGQNSNQPQHF
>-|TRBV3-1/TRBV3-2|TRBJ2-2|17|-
TGTGCCAGCAGCCCCCGCCACAGGGTGGGGAACACCGGGGAGCTGTTTTTT
CASSPRHRVGNTGELFF
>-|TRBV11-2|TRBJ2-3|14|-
TGTGCCAGCAGCCCTCTGGGCCGCACAGATACGCAGTATTTT
CASSPLGRTDTQYF
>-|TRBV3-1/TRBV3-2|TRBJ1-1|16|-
TGTGCCAGCAGCCAAGGGTTTGGACACCTAGGCACTGAAGCTTTCTTT
CASSQGFGHLGTEAFF
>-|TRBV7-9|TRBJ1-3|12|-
TGTGCCAGCAGCTTTTTAGCAAACACCATATATTTT
CASSFLANTIYF
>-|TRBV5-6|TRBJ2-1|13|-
TGTGCCAGCAGCTTGATCCAGGGCTTTGAGCAGTTCTTC
CASSLIQGFEQFF
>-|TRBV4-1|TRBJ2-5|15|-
TGCGCCAGCAGCCAAGATCTTGGCGGGTTCGAGACCCAGTACTTC
CASSQDLGGFETQYF
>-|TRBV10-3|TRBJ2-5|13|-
TGTGCCATCAGTGAACACCCCGGGAAGACCCAGTACTTC
CAISEHPGKTQYF
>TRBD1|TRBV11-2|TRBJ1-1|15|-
TGTGCCAGCAGCTTAGGGAAAGGGGGCAAGTCTGAAGCTTTCTTT
CASSLGKGGKSEAFF
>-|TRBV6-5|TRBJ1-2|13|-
TGTGCCACCCGATTATCAGGCGGGGGGGGCTACACCTTC
CATRLSGGGGYTF
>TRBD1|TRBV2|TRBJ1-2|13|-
TGTGCCAGCAGTATCACAGGGGACTATGGCTACACCTTC
CASSITGDYGYTF
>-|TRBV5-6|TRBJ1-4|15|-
TGTGCCAGCAGCCCTGCGGGTGCAACTAATGAAAAACTGTTTTTT
CASSPAGATNEKLFF
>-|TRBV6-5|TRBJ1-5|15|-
TGTGCCAGCGCACAGGGAACACGGAGCAATCAGCCCCAGCATTTT
CASAQGTRSNQPQHF
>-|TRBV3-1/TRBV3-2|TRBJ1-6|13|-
TGTGCCAGCAGCCATACAGGGAATTCACCCCTCCACTTT
CASSHTGNSPLHF
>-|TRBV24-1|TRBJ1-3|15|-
TGTGCCACCAGTGGGACGGGGGGAGCTGGAAACACCATATATTTT
CATSGTGGAGNTIYF
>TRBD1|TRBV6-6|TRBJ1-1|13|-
TGTGCCAGCATTTTGCAGGGGGGCACTGAAGCTTTCTTT
CASILQGGTEAFF
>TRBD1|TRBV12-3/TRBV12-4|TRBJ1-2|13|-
TGTGCCAGCAGCCCTGACAGGGGTTATGGCTACACCTTC
CASSPDRGYGYTF
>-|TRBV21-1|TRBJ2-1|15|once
TGTGCCAGCAGCAAGATCCAGCGGGGGGGCAATGAGCAGTTCTTC
CASSKIQRGGNEQFF
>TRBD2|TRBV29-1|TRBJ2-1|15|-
TGCAGCGTTTCGACAAGCGGGGGGGCCTACAATGAGCAGTTCTTC
CSVSTSGGAYNEQFF
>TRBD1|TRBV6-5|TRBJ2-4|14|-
TGTGCCACGACAGGGGGCGTAACCAAAAACATTCAGTACTTC
CATTGGVTKNIQYF
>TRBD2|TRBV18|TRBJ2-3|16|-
TGTGCCAGCTCACCAGTCCGGCGGGGGGAGACAGATACGCAGTATTTT
CASSPVRRGETDTQYF
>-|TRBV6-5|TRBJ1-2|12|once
TGTGCCAGCAGCCTAGCTAACTATGGCTACACCTTC
CASSLANYGYTF
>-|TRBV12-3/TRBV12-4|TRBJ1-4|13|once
TGTGCCAGCAGTTTAAGGGCGGGTGAAAAACTGTTTTTT
CASSLRAGEKLFF
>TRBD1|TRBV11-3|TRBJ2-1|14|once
TGTGCCAGCAGCCGGACGGGGACAGGGGTGGAGCAGTTCTTC
CASSRTGTGVEQFF
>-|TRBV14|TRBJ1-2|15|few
TGTGCCAGCAGCCCCCCCGGGGGGCTAAACTATGGCTACACCTTC
CASSPPGGLNYGYTF
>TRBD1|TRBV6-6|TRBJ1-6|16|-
TGTGCCAGCAGTCCCTCAGGACAGGGGATCTTTCCACCCCTCCACTTT
CASSPSGQGIFPPLHF
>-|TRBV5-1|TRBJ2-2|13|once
TGCGCCAGCAGCCTCCCGGTGAACGGGGAGCTGTTTTTT
CASSLPVNGELFF
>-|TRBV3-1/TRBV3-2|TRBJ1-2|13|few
TGTGCCAGCAGCCAAGACAGTAACTATGGCTACACCTTC
CASSQDSNYGYTF
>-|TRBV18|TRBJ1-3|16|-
TGTGCCAGCTCATCCACTACCGGATTCTCTGGAAACACCATATATTTT
CASSSTTGFSGNTIYF
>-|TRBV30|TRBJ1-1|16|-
TGTGCCTGGAGGAAGATATATGGGGAGCCTAAAACTGAAGCTTTCTTT
CAWRKIYGEPKTEAFF
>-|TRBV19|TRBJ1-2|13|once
TGTGCCAGTAGTATGCCCCCCCGGGAAGGCTACACCTTC
CASSMPPREGYTF
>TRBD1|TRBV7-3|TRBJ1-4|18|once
TGTGCCAGCAGCTCCCCCTCCGACAGGGGAGATGGGGATGAAAAACTGTTTTTT
CASSSPSDRGDGDEKLFF
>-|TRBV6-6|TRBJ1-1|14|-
TGTGCCAGCAGTACCCCTGGGGGGGACACTGAAGCTTTCTTT
CASSTPGGDTEAFF
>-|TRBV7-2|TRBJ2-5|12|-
TGTGCCAGCAGCCCCAGTCGTGGGACCCAGTACTTC
CASSPSRGTQYF
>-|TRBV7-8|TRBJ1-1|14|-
TGTGCCAGCAGCTTAGATCACCGGGGGACTGAAGCTTTCTTT
CASSLDHRGTEAFF
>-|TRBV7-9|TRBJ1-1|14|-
TGTGCCAGCAGCTTAGTCGGGGGTAGGACTGAAGCTTTCTTT
CASSLVGGRTEAFF
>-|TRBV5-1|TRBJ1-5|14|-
TGCGCCAGCAGCTTAGGCAGGGTCAATCAGCCCCAGCATTTT
CASSLGRVNQPQHF
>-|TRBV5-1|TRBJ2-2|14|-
TGCGCCAGCAGCTTGTTCTCGAACACCGGGGAGCTGTTTTTT
CASSLFSNTGELFF
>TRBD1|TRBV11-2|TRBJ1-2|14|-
TGTGCCAGCAGGTTCAGAGGGGGCGACTATGGCTACACCTTC
CASRFRGGDYGYTF
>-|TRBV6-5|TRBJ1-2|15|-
TGTGCCTCGGCAATTCGCGAGGACAGCAACTATGGCTACACCTTC
CASAIREDSNYGYTF
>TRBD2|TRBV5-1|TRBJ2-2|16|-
TGCGCCAGCAGCCCCAACGCGGGGGGGGACGCCGGGGAGCTGTTTTTT
CASSPNAGGDAGELFF
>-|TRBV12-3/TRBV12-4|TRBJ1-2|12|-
TGTGCCAGCAGCCGTGAGGGCCTTTCGTACACCTTC
CASSREGLSYTF
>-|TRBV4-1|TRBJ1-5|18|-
TGCGCCAGCAGCCAGGGTTTGCAGGGAGGCGTCAGCAATCAGCCCCAGCATTTT
CASSQGLQGGVSNQPQHF
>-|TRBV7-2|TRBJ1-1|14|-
TGTGCCAGCAGCTTACAGGGATGGGACACTGAAGCTTTCTTT
CASSLQGWDTEAFF
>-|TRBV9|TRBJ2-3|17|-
TGTGCCAGCAGCCCCCGGACTTCTAAGAAGGGCACAGATACGCAGTATTTT
CASSPRTSKKGTDTQYF
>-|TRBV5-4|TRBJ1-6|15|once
TGTGCCAGCAGCTTTATGAACAGTCCCAATTCACCCCTCCACTTT
CASSFMNSPNSPLHF